The 32 T cell receptor beta chains in this list originate from one sample, sequenced in a study of CD8 T cells in ankylosing spondylitis. One entry per CDR3 protein results from TCRdb running MiXCR on the 5' RACE reads. This table holds approximately 300,000 distinct CDR3 sequences, around 20% found once. Input material: blood, either unsorted or a sorted T cell fraction (not recorded which). These receptors all stem from a male donor with ankylosing spondylitis or in good health (not recorded which).

In its sample, this clonotype was seen once. The chain couples TRBV9 to TRBJ2-6; possible D gene TRBD2, 6 bases. This CDR3 is 18 amino acids long. The V end was cut by 2 bases, the J end by 0 bases, with 15 bases between. Germline V gene sequence: CDR1 SGDLS, CDR2 YYNGEE. For the CDR3, the DNA is TGTGCCAGCAGCGTGTCTGGGGGGATCCTCTCTGGGGCCAACGTCCTGACTTTC. Amino acid sequence: CASSVSGGILSGANVLTF. The full variable domain, rest sourced from reference TRBV9 and TRBJ2-6, is DSGVTQTPKHLITATGQRVTLRCSPRSGDLSVYWYQQSLDQGLQFLIQYYNGEERAKGNILERFSAQQFPDLHSELNLSSLELGDSALYFCASSVSGGILSGANVLTFGAGSRLTVL.

The chain joins TRBV4-2 to TRBJ2-1, with 8 bases identical to TRBD2. This CDR3 spans 13 amino acids. Germline assignment: CDR1 LGHNA and CDR2 YNFKEQ. Losses at the gene ends were 3 bases for V and 6 bases for J; bases not matched to a gene: 1. CDR3 amino acids: CASSHTSGNEQFF. The CDR3 DNA follows: TGTGCCAGCAGCCACACTAGCGGCAATGAGCAGTTCTTC.

The V call is TRBV7-3, the J call TRBJ2-1, with 13 nucleotides matching TRBD2. The V and J ends lost 4 bases and 8 bases, in that order; junction bases with no gene match: 5. CDR3 length equals 15 residues. From germline, CDR1 is SGHTA and CDR2 FQGTGA. The CDR3 DNA reads TGTGCCAGCAGCTCAGGACTAGCGGGAGCTGATGAGCAGTTCTTC. The encoded protein is CASSSGLAGADEQFF.

The rearrangement joins TRBV6-1 to TRBJ2-7, with a tentative D call TRBD1 (5 bases). V gave up 4 bases and J gave up 2 bases, with 9 bases separating them. The CDR3 is made up of 13 amino acids. Germline-derived CDR1 and CDR2 are MNHNS and SASEGT. DNA for the CDR3: TGTGCCAGCAGTGTCACAGGTCCCTACGAGCAGTACGTC. Its translation is CASSVTGPYEQYV.

The gene calls are TRBV7-8 and TRBJ2-1; no definite D call. Trimming took 5 bases from V and 5 from J, leaving 16 bases between them. Germline CDR1 reads SGHVS; CDR2 reads FQNEAQ. The CDR3 runs 15 residues. The CDR3 nucleotides are TGTGCCAGCAGCCCCGTAGGTCGATTTAACAATGAGCAGTTCTTC. Translated, it gives CASSPVGRFNNEQFF.

As regards this clonotype: At one end the junction does not follow the germline gene, possibly because of a read error. The gene calls are TRBV5-8 and TRBJ2-2, with 7 bases lining up with TRBD1. This CDR3 contains 14 residues. CDR1 and CDR2 (germline): SGHTS, YDEGEE. This chain's CDR3 is CASSSYRGTAELFF. The CDR3 nucleotides read TGTGCCAGCAGCTCCTACAGGGGCACCGCGGAGCTGTTTTTT.

The sample holds many counts of this clonotype. V usage is TRBV24-1 and J usage is TRBJ2-2, with D unclear. The CDR3 consists of 13 residues. Germline V gene data show CDR1 as KGHDR and CDR2 as SFDVKD. Trimming shortened V by 5 bases and J by 1 base, and 4 bases separated the two germline ends. The CDR3 nucleotides are TGTGCCACCAGTGCGGAGAACACCGGGGAGCTGTTTTTT. Translating it yields CATSAENTGELFF.

V and J are TRBV18 and TRBJ2-5, with TRBD2 as a possible D gene (5 bases). Per the germline V gene, CDR1 is KGHSH and CDR2 is LQKENI. The CDR3 loop spans 15 amino acids. V was clipped by 6 bases and J by 1 base, with 15 bases between them. This CDR3 is CASSPNIGGQETQYF. The CDR3 nucleotides are TGTGCCAGCTCTCCGAACATTGGAGGCCAAGAGACCCAGTACTTC. The full variable domain, rest sourced from reference TRBV18 and TRBJ2-5, is NAGVMQNPRHLVRRRGQEARLRCSPMKGHSHVYWYRQLPEEGLKFMVYLQKENIIDESGMPKERFSAEFPKEGPSILRIQQVVRGDSAAYFCASSPNIGGQETQYFGPGTRLLVL.

The chain recombines TRBV20-1 with TRBJ1-4; D is unclear. There are 14 residues in the CDR3. The V gene lost 4 bases and the J gene lost 8 bases, with 17 bases spanning the gap. Germline values: CDR1 DFQATT, CDR2 SNEGSKA (reference sequence). CDR3 nucleotide sequence: TGCAGTGCTATCTTCATTGGTAGACGGGAAAAACTGTTTTTT. Protein product: CSAIFIGRREKLFF.

This clonotype was detected a few times. The chain combines TRBV6-1 with TRBJ2-5; the match to TRBD2 covers 10 bases. Germline CDR1 and CDR2: MNHNS and SASEGT. The CDR3 is 17 amino acids. With V trimmed by 6 bases and J by 3 bases, 13 bases remained unmatched. CDR3 loop: CASSASTGTSAEETQYF. CDR3 coding DNA: TGTGCCAGCAGCGCCTCGACCGGGACTAGCGCGGAAGAGACCCAGTACTTC.

This clonotype was recorded at least ten times. The chain combines TRBV20-1 with TRBJ1-1; 7 bases match TRBD1. Germline CDR1 is DFQATT and CDR2 is SNEGSKA (reference sequence). The CDR3 runs 12 residues. The trim removed 2 bases at V and 3 bases at J, leaving 0 bases unmatched. The CDR3 is CSARQGDTEAFF. The CDR3, as DNA: TGCAGTGCTAGACAGGGGGACACTGAAGCTTTCTTT.

This clonotype was detected ten times or more. The rearrangement links TRBV6-2 or TRBV6-3 to TRBJ2-1; 11 bases agree with TRBD2. V shed 6 bases and J 4 bases; nucleotides not matched to a gene: 5. Germline lookup yields CDR1 MNHEY and CDR2 SVGEGT. The CDR3 covers 15 residues. CDR3 residues: CASRLLAGGYNEQFF. CDR3 bases: TGTGCCAGCAGACTTCTAGCGGGAGGATACAATGAGCAGTTCTTC.

In this sample, this clonotype turned up many times. The chain combines TRBV6-1 with TRBJ2-5, with D tentatively TRBD2 (6 bases). Germline CDR1 reads MNHNS; CDR2 reads SASEGT. Trimming left V 6 bases short and J 5 bases short, with 19 bases between. This CDR3 region has 15 residues. DNA for the CDR3: TGTGCCAGCAGATGGCGGGGCGGAGCAAGGGAGACCCAGTACTTC. Protein sequence: CASRWRGGARETQYF.

The rearrangement uses TRBV18 and TRBJ1-1; D may be TRBD1 (6 bases). The CDR3 extends over 14 amino acids. Germline assignment: CDR1 KGHSH and CDR2 LQKENI. V dropped 1 base and J dropped 7 bases, with 13 bases sitting between them. CDR3 DNA sequence: TGTGCCAGCTCACCACGGGGGGCGGATGGTGAAGCTTTCTTT. This translates into CASSPRGADGEAFF.

This clonotype has a handful of counts. This chain links TRBV5-1 with TRBJ2-3; 12 bases are a match to TRBD2. The CDR3 loop spans 16 amino acids. Germline V gene lookup returns CDR1 SGHRS and CDR2 YFSETQ. V lost 3 bases to trimming and J lost 2 bases; unmatched junction nucleotides: 4. The CDR3 reads CASSSTSGSITDTQYF. The CDR3 nucleotides read TGCGCCAGCAGCTCGACTAGCGGGAGTATCACAGATACGCAGTATTTT. Variable domain in full (rest from reference TRBV5-1 and TRBJ2-3): KAGVTQTPRYLIKTRGQQVTLSCSPISGHRSVSWYQQTPGQGLQFLFEYFSETQRNKGNFPGRFSGRQFSNSRSEMNVSTLELGDSALYLCASSSTSGSITDTQYFGPGTRLTVL.

In this sample, this clonotype turned up a few times. The gene calls are TRBV12-3 or TRBV12-4 and TRBJ2-2, with 11 bases identical to TRBD1. This CDR3 comprises 15 residues. The V segment lost 5 bases and the J segment 4 bases; nucleotides outside the gene matches: 3. The chain's CDR3 is CASSRTGGSTGELFF. For the CDR3, the DNA is TGTGCCAGCAGTCGGACAGGGGGCTCCACCGGGGAGCTGTTTTTT.

This clonotype has a count of ten or more. V gene TRBV10-3 combines with J gene TRBJ2-5, with 9 bases aligning to TRBD1. V lost 0 bases and J lost 3; bases outside the gene matches: 5. The CDR3 covers 16 residues. The germline V gene encodes CDR1 ENHRY and CDR2 SYGVKD. For the CDR3, the DNA is TGTGCCATCAGTGAGTCGGGACAGGGCCTCAAAGAGACCCAGTACTTC. The encoded protein is CAISESGQGLKETQYF.

This clonotype was observed a few times. The chain employs TRBV12-3 or TRBV12-4 and TRBJ2-4; 8 bases are shared with TRBD1. The CDR3 is 15 amino acids. V shed 3 bases, J shed 6 bases, and the junction held 7 bases outside the gene matches. CDR3 region: CASSLSGGGGNIQYF. The CDR3 DNA sequence: TGTGCCAGCAGTTTGTCAGGGGGCGGAGGAAACATTCAGTACTTC.

The rearrangement uses TRBV6-1 and TRBJ1-2, with TRBD1 matching 7 bases. CDR1 is MNHNS, CDR2 SASEGT, per germline. Trimming at V came to 4 bases and at J to 4 bases, leaving 6 bases not matched to a gene. The CDR3 is 14 residues long. CDR3 DNA: TGTGCCAGCAGTGGACCCCAGGGGGTCTATGGCTACACCTTC. Residues: CASSGPQGVYGYTF.

This chain joins TRBV11-2 and TRBJ2-7; D gene unclear. Trimming removed 0 bases from V and 2 bases from J, with 8 bases in between. The CDR3 length is 14 residues. CDR1 is SGHAT, CDR2 FQNNGV, per germline. CDR3: CASSLDLRTYEQYV. Written as DNA, the CDR3 is TGTGCCAGCAGCTTAGATCTAAGGACCTACGAGCAGTACGTC.

V and J are TRBV5-1 and TRBJ2-5; D is unresolved. There are 15 residues in the CDR3. CDR1 is SGHRS and CDR2 is YFSETQ in the germline V gene. Between the trimmed V and J ends, which lost 0 bases and 3 bases, there was a span of 12 bases. CDR3 sequence: CASSLAGLDKETQYF. In DNA form, the CDR3 reads TGCGCCAGCAGCTTGGCCGGGCTTGATAAAGAGACCCAGTACTTC.

As regards this clonotype: This may come from a read error, since a much larger clone is one base off. V is TRBV12-3 or TRBV12-4 and J is TRBJ1-5; D is unresolved. V dropped 6 bases and J dropped 4 bases, with 16 bases sitting between them. CDR3 size: 15 residues. The CDR3 DNA sequence: TGTGCCAGCAGCCACGCGCGGATGGTAAATCAGCCCCAGCATTTT. Protein product: CASSHARMVNQPQHF.

The chain uses TRBV29-1 and TRBJ2-1; tentative D call: TRBD2 (6 bases). Germline CDR1 and CDR2: SQVTM and ANQGSEA. Between the trimmed V and J ends, which lost 4 bases and 0 bases, there was a span of 19 bases. The CDR3 has 17 amino acids. CDR3 region: CSVVGGSKASSYNEQFF. CDR3 nucleotides: TGCAGCGTTGTGGGGGGTTCAAAGGCGAGCTCCTACAATGAGCAGTTCTTC.

This chain uses TRBV20-1 with TRBJ2-7; weak D call: TRBD2 (6 bases). The CDR3 has 14 residues. Germline V gene data show CDR1 as DFQATT and CDR2 as SNEGSKA (reference sequence). V was cut by 0 bases and J by 3 bases, with 12 bases left in between. The CDR3 DNA reads as TGCAGTGCTAGAGATCCGGGGAGGAACTACGAGCAGTACGTC. Encoded protein: CSARDPGRNYEQYV.

This clonotype was counted at least ten times. V and J are TRBV12-3 or TRBV12-4 and TRBJ2-3; 12 bases align to TRBD2. The CDR3 extends over 20 amino acids. Trimming removed 3 bases from V and 1 base from J; junction bases left unmatched: 14. CDR3 amino acids: CASSFFKVTSGRGGTDTQYF. The CDR3 nucleotides read TGTGCCAGCAGTTTTTTTAAGGTGACTAGCGGGAGAGGAGGCACAGATACGCAGTATTTT.

V is TRBV7-2 and J is TRBJ2-5; 8 bases agree with TRBD2. The V gene's germline CDR1 is SGHTA and CDR2 FQGNSA. The V and J ends lost 9 bases and 4 bases, in that order; junction bases with no gene match: 7. There are 13 residues in the CDR3. The CDR3 region has the DNA TGTGCCAGTAGGAGCGGGAGCGTAGAGACCCAGTACTTC. Translated: CASRSGSVETQYF. The full variable domain, with the rest looked up from reference TRBV7-2 and TRBJ2-5, is GAGVSQSPSNKVTEKGKDVELRCDPISGHTALYWYRQSLGQGLEFLIYFQGNSAPDKSGLPSDRFSAERTGGSVSTLTIQRTQQEDSAVYLCASRSGSVETQYFGPGTRLLVL.

The gene calls are TRBV12-3 or TRBV12-4 and TRBJ2-5; tentative D call: TRBD1 (6 bases). Trimming pared 5 bases from V and 5 bases from J, leaving 18 bases between. CDR3 size: 15 residues. The CDR3 loop reads CASSTGTHDGETQYF. DNA for the CDR3: TGTGCCAGCAGTACAGGGACCCACGACGGGGAGACCCAGTACTTC.

There are many counts of this clonotype. This sequence joins TRBV10-3 and TRBJ2-2; D may be TRBD2 (5 bases). This CDR3 has 13 residues. Germline V gene lookup returns CDR1 ENHRY and CDR2 SYGVKD. Trimming took 7 bases from V and 1 from J, leaving 7 bases between them. The CDR3 loop is CAIIGENTGELFF. The CDR3 nucleotides read TGTGCCATCATCGGGGAGAACACCGGGGAGCTGTTTTTT.

This chain links TRBV5-6 with TRBJ2-3; 9 bases are shared with TRBD1. Losses at the gene ends were 5 bases for V and 7 bases for J; bases not matched to a gene: 5. In germline, CDR1 is SGHDT, CDR2 YYEEEE. This CDR3 spans 13 amino acids. The CDR3: CASSRDRVHTQYF. As DNA, the CDR3 is TGTGCCAGCAGTCGGGACAGGGTTCATACGCAGTATTTT.

V usage is TRBV6-5 and J usage is TRBJ1-2; the D gene is possibly TRBD1 (5 bases). CDR3 length equals 13 residues. Germline CDR1 is MNHEY and CDR2 is SVGAGI. Trimming removed 0 bases from V and 7 bases from J, with 9 bases in between. DNA of the CDR3: TGTGCCAGCAGTTACTCCAGGGAGGGTGGCTACACCTTC. Encoded protein: CASSYSREGGYTF.

Worth noting for this clonotype: This may be a read error, as it is one base from a much larger clone. The J gene is TRBJ1-1, the V gene TRBV12-3 or TRBV12-4; D ambiguous. The CDR3 is 14 amino acids. This chain's CDR3 is CASSLGVPNTEVFF. CDR3 DNA sequence: TGTGCCAGCAGTTTAGGGGTACCTAACACTGAAGTTTTCTTT.

The table lists this clonotype with a few counts. This chain uses TRBV20-1 with TRBJ1-4; 7 bases are a match to TRBD1. This CDR3 comprises 14 residues. V lost 3 bases, J lost 5 bases, and 6 bases stayed unmatched. Germline CDR1 reads DFQATT; CDR2 reads SNEGSKA (reference sequence). The CDR3 is CSASPRTGNEKLFF. The CDR3 coding sequence is TGCAGTGCTAGCCCCCGGACAGGCAATGAAAAACTGTTTTTT.